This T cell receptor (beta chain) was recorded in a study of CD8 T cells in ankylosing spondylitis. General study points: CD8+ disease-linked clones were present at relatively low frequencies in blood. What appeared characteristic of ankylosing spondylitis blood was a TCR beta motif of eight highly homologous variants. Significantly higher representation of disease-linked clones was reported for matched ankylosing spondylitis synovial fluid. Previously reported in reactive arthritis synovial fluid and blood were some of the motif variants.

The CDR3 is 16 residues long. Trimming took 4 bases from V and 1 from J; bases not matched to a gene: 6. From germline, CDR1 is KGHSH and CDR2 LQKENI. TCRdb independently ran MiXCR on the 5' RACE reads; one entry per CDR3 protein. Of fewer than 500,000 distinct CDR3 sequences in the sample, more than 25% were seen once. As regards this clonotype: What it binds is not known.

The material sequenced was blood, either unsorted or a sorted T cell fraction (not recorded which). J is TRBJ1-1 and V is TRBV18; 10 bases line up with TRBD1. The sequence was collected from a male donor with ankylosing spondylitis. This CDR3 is CASSLGTGAANTEAFF. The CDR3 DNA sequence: TGTGCCAGCTCACTAGGGACAGGGGCGGCGAACACTGAAGCTTTCTTT.